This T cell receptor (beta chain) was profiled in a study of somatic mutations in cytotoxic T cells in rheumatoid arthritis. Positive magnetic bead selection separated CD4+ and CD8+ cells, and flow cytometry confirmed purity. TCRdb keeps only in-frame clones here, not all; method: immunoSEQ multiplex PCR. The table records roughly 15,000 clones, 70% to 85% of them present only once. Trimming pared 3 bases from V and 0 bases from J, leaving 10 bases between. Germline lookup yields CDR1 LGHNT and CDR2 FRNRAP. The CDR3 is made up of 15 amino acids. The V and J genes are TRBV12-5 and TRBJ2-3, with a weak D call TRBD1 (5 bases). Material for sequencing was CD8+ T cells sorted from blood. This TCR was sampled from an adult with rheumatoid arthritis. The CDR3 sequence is CASGFRAPSTDTQYF. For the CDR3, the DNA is TGTGCTAGTGGTTTCAGGGCCCCCAGCACAGATACGCAGTATTTT.